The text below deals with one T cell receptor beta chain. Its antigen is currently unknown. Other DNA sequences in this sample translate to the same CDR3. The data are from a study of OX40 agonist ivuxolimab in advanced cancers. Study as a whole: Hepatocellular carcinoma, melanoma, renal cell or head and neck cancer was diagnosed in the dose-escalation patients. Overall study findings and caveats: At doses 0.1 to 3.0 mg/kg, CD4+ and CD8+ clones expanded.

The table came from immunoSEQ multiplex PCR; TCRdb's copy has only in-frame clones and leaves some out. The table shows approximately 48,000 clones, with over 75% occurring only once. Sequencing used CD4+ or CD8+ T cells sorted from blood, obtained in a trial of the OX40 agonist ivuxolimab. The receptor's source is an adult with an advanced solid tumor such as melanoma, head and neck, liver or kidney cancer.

In nucleotides, the CDR3 is TGTGCCAGCAGCTTAGCTATCACAGATACGCAGTATTTT. Its translation is CASSLAITDTQYF. This chain uses TRBV7-9 with TRBJ2-3; unclear D gene. This CDR3 contains 13 residues. Per the germline V gene, CDR1 is SEHNR and CDR2 is FQNEAQ (reference sequence). Trimming removed 0 bases from V and 2 bases from J, with 3 bases in between.